Following are 18 T cell receptor beta chains from one sample sequenced in a study of OX40 agonist ivuxolimab in advanced cancers. The library came from the immunoSEQ multiplex PCR assay. This is the immuneACCESS table as TCRdb keeps it, with only in-frame sequences that have V and J called. A part of the clones is gone; compared with another copy, unresolved V genes explain less than half, and the rest is unexplained. Counted in this sample were approximately 130,000 clones; 90% of them appeared once. The ten largest clones capture around 0.99% of the sample. Material: CD4+ or CD8+ T cells sorted from blood, obtained in a trial of the OX40 agonist ivuxolimab. The receptors originated from an adult with an advanced solid tumor such as melanoma, head and neck, liver or kidney cancer.

J is TRBJ2-3 and V is TRBV6-6; the D gene is possibly TRBD2 (6 bases). V lost 6 bases and J lost 6, with 13 bases in between. Germline CDR1 and CDR2: MNHNY and SVGAGI (reference sequence). This CDR3 has 13 residues. The DNA for the CDR3 is TGTGCCAGCAGCCCCGGGGGATGGGATACGCAGTATTTT. This sequence encodes CASSPGGWDTQYF.

The chain recombines TRBV10-2 with TRBJ2-7, with D hard to call. The ends were cut back, 3 bases at V and 4 bases at J, with 10 bases in the middle. The CDR3 is 13 residues long. CDR1 is WSHSY, CDR2 SAAADI, per germline. The CDR3, as DNA: TGCGCCAGCAGTGAAGGCAGGCTGTACGAGCAGTACTTC. Protein sequence: CASSEGRLYEQYF.

The rearrangement joins TRBV10-3 to TRBJ2-1; no definite D call. The V end was cut by 10 bases, the J end by 1 base, with 8 bases between. This CDR3 spans 12 amino acids. CDR1 ENHRY and CDR2 SYGVKD come from the germline V gene. The chain's CDR3 is CASGASYNEQFF. The CDR3 coding sequence is TGTGCCAGCGGTGCGTCCTACAATGAGCAGTTCTTC.

V is TRBV20-1 and J is TRBJ1-1; no clear D. The CDR3 has 10 residues. Germline-derived CDR1 and CDR2 are DFQATT and SNEGSKA (reference sequence). CDR3: CRFMDTEAFF. The CDR3 coding sequence is TGCAGGTTCATGGACACTGAAGCTTTCTTT.

This clone has more than one count but fewer than ten. The rearrangement joins TRBV10-2 to TRBJ2-7; D gene ambiguous. This CDR3 region has 12 residues. Trimming cost V 6 bases and J 3 bases, with 9 bases left between them. Germline V gene data show CDR1 as WSHSY and CDR2 as SAAADI. CDR3 in DNA: TGCGCCAGCAGCCAGGTCCTCTACGAGCAGTACTTC. Translating gives CASSQVLYEQYF.

This clone is a singleton in its sample. The junction differs from germline at one of its ends, possibly a read error. The chain uses TRBV5-6 and TRBJ1-4, with D uncertain. The CDR3 is made up of 12 amino acids. Germline V gives CDR1 SGHDT, CDR2 YYEEEE. The CDR3 sequence is CASSLVGEKLFF. In DNA, the CDR3 is TGTGCCAGCAGTTTGGTTGGTGAAAAACTGTTTTTT.

The J gene is TRBJ2-2, the V gene TRBV18; D may be TRBD1 (5 bases). There are 15 residues in the CDR3. Per the germline V gene, CDR1 is KGHSH and CDR2 is LQKENI. V lost 7 bases and J 0 bases, leaving 12 bases between the germline ends. Written as DNA, the CDR3 is TGTGCCAGCTTTACGACAGCCGCGAACACCGGGGAGCTGTTTTTT. This codes for CASFTTAANTGELFF.

This clone turned up a few times. The chain uses TRBV29-1 and TRBJ2-3; 7 nucleotides match TRBD2. This CDR3 is built from 13 residues. Trimming at V came to 5 bases and at J to 1 base, leaving 3 bases not matched to a gene. Germline-derived CDR1 and CDR2 are SQVTM and ANQGSEA. Here the CDR3 DNA reads TGCAGCGTTTTAAGCGGGGGCACAGATACGCAGTATTTT. Translating it yields CSVLSGGTDTQYF.

Regarding this clone: The same CDR3 is also encoded by other DNA sequences in this sample. The rearrangement joins TRBV6-5 to TRBJ2-7; 10 bases match TRBD2. Germline V gene lookup returns CDR1 MNHEY and CDR2 SVGAGI. The CDR3 totals 13 residues. Trimming cost V 6 bases and J 3 bases; bases outside gene matches: 2. The CDR3 region has the DNA TGTGCCAGCAGCCGGACTAGCGGCTACGAGCAGTACTTC. As protein: CASSRTSGYEQYF.

This sequence joins TRBV7-3 and TRBJ1-1, with D tentatively TRBD1 (5 bases). Germline CDR1 SGHTA, CDR2 FQGTGA. V was pared by 6 bases and J by 1 base, with 12 bases between. This CDR3 is built from 14 residues. The CDR3 DNA sequence: TGTGCCAGCAGACAAAGCCAGGGGAACACTGAAGCTTTCTTT. Translated, it gives CASRQSQGNTEAFF.

V is TRBV11-3 and J is TRBJ2-1; D gene unclear. The germline CDR1 and CDR2 sequences are SGHNT and YENEEA. This CDR3 has 12 residues. V was pared by 8 bases and J by 3 bases, with 8 bases between. The CDR3 spells CASRFDYNEQFF. As DNA, the CDR3 is TGTGCCAGCCGATTTGACTACAATGAGCAGTTCTTC. Full variable domain (remainder filled in from reference TRBV11-3 and TRBJ2-1): EAGVVQSPRYKIIEKKQPVAFWCNPISGHNTLYWYLQNLGQGPELLIRYENEEAVDDSQLPKDRFSAERLKGVDSTLKIQPAELGDSAVYLCASRFDYNEQFFGPGTRLTVL.

The chain couples TRBV19 to TRBJ1-6; D gene uncertain. The CDR3 has 15 amino acids. CDR1 LNHDA and CDR2 SQIVND come from the germline V gene (reference sequence). Trimming left V 3 bases short and J 6 bases short, with 12 bases between. This CDR3 is CASSILGGSNSPLHF. For the CDR3, the DNA is TGTGCCAGTAGTATCCTAGGAGGAAGTAATTCACCCCTCCACTTT.

The rearrangement uses TRBV27 and TRBJ2-4; 9 bases align to TRBD2. This CDR3 is 15 amino acids long. CDR1 and CDR2 (germline): MNHEY, SMNVEV (reference sequence). Losses at the gene ends were 3 bases for V and 4 bases for J; bases not matched to a gene: 4. CDR3 protein: CASSLSGGPKNIQYF. The DNA of the CDR3 is TGTGCCAGCAGTTTGAGCGGGGGGCCAAAAAACATTCAGTACTTC.

V is TRBV18 and J is TRBJ2-7; D assignment may be TRBD1 or TRBD2 (5 bases each). CDR1 is KGHSH and CDR2 is LQKENI in the germline V gene. V lost 4 bases to trimming and J lost 5 bases, with 18 bases between them. The CDR3 sequence is 15 residues long. CDR3 in DNA: TGTGCCAGCTCACTTTCGCCTCGGGGCGACAACGAGCAGTACTTC. The encoded protein is CASSLSPRGDNEQYF.

The V gene is TRBV28, the J gene TRBJ2-7, with D maybe TRBD1 (6 bases). Germline loops: CDR1 MDHEN, CDR2 SYDVKM. CDR3 size: 14 residues. Trimming cost V 3 bases and J 2 bases, with 11 bases left between them. For the CDR3, the DNA is TGTGCCAGCAGTTTCTCCAGGGGTACCTACGAGCAGTACTTC. This sequence encodes CASSFSRGTYEQYF. Drawing the rest from reference TRBV28 and TRBJ2-7, the complete variable domain is DVKVTQSSRYLVKRTGEKVFLECVQDMDHENMFWYRQDPGLGLRLIYFSYDVKMKEKGDIPEGYSVSREKKERFSLILESASTNQTSMYLCASSFSRGTYEQYFGPGTRLTVT.

The chain uses TRBV27 and TRBJ1-2, with 9 bases matching TRBD1. The CDR3 totals 15 residues. V lost 5 bases, J lost 4 bases, and 8 bases stayed unmatched. CDR1 is MNHEY and CDR2 is SMNVEV in the germline V gene (reference sequence). CDR3 protein: CASSPSQGAFYGYTF. The CDR3 nucleotides are TGTGCCAGCAGTCCCTCACAGGGGGCGTTCTATGGCTACACCTTC.

The rearrangement joins TRBV28 to TRBJ2-7; D might be TRBD1 or TRBD2, each matching 5 bases. The CDR3 is 15 amino acids. The V end lost 6 bases, the J end lost 5 bases, and 20 bases lay between the germline ends. Germline V gene sequence: CDR1 MDHEN, CDR2 SYDVKM. The DNA for the CDR3 is TGTGCCAGCAGGGAAACAGTAGCGTGGGGCGACGAGCAGTACTTC. As protein: CASRETVAWGDEQYF.

The V and J genes are TRBV10-3 and TRBJ2-3; D is undetermined. The V end lost 0 bases, the J end lost 3 bases, and 4 bases lay between the germline ends. This CDR3 region has 13 residues. Germline V gene lookup returns CDR1 ENHRY and CDR2 SYGVKD. CDR3: CAISESGTDTQYF. CDR3 DNA: TGTGCCATCAGTGAGTCGGGGACAGATACGCAGTATTTT.